This T cell receptor beta chain emerged from a study of blood T cell repertoires in COVID-19 (dated by TCRdb to about 2020). Study-level background: Samples from collaborators originated in the United States, Italy and Spain and spanned both the acute and convalescent phases of COVID-19. The prospective study material was composed of cDNA or gDNA derived from T cells, B-cell-depleted T cells, or PBMCs. Deeply sampled blood TCRbeta repertoires from subjects exposed to, actively infected with, or recovered from COVID-19 were included in the dataset. The repertoires were made available in a free public database intended to serve as a resource for research on the immune response to SARS-CoV-2. Samples were obtained from the ongoing ImmuneRACE study (first 160 participants) and from roughly 1,300 subjects provided by 6 global collaborators. A de-identified subject ID, COVID-19 status, age in years and sex were almost always included in the sample metadata. Where available, HLA class I and class II types were obtained from metadata supplied by the sample provider rather than from assay-based typing. Overall results and qualifications from the work: The amount of clinical and demographic metadata varied by source and participant and was provided uncurated.

With respect to this clone: This clone's antigen is unknown. No qualities accompany the bases; no much larger clone lies one base away.

Including the terminal cysteine and phenylalanine, the CDR3 comprises 16 residues. Just the 48-base CDR3 DNA is kept, in frame starting at base 1. CDR1 and CDR2 are read off the germline V gene (reference sequence) as SGHKS and YYEKEE. V sheds 4 bases and J sheds 2 bases, leaving 18 bases between their ends. Each collaborating institution followed its own protocols to collect whole blood in K2EDTA tubes. For TCRbeta analysis, collaborator samples were shipped as frozen whole blood, as isolated PBMCs, or as DNA extracted from either sample type. TCRbeta CDR3 regions were amplified from genomic DNA using the immunoSEQ Assay, a bias-controlled multiplex PCR. In the paper's pipeline: The number of nucleated cells in each sample was estimated by amplification of reference gene primers within the assay. To quantify the absolute abundance of each unique TCRbeta CDR3 rearrangement, sequence reads were collapsed and filtered. For each sample, productive Simpson clonality was calculated as the square root of Simpson's diversity index across productive rearrangements. This is the immuneACCESS table as TCRdb keeps it, with only in-frame sequences that have V and J called. A part of the clones is gone; compared with another copy, unresolved V genes explain less than half, and the rest is unexplained. V and J calls plus clone size are reproduced from that table; the DNA served to infer D and trimming. The sample data list 65,000 to 85,000 clones, and around 90% of these were observed just once. The ten largest clones take up about 5.8% of the sample.

The chain couples TRBV5-5 to TRBJ1-2, with no D gene named confidently. Material for sequencing was peripheral blood. This clonotype was sampled from a human donor in a cohort sampled during active COVID-19. CDR3 sequence: CASSPQVALANYGYTF. The DNA sequence is given as TGTGCCAGCAGCCCCCAGGTGGCTTTGGCCAACTATGGCTACACCTTC. Reference TRBV5-5 and TRBJ1-2 genes cover what lies past the CDR3, so the full variable domain is DAGVTQSPTHLIKTRGQQVTLRCSPISGHKSVSWYQQVLGQGPQFIFQYYEKEERGRGNFPDRFSARQFPNYSSELNVNALLLGDSALYLCASSPQVALANYGYTFGSGTRLTVV.